Listed below are T cell receptor beta chains from one sample, sequenced in a study of CD8 T cells in ankylosing spondylitis. From the 5' RACE reads, TCRdb called clonotypes with MiXCR, one entry per CDR3 protein. The sample shows 300,000 to 400,000 distinct CDR3 sequences, 11% of them seen only once. Sequencing was performed on blood, either unsorted or a sorted T cell fraction (not recorded which). These receptors were obtained from a female donor with ankylosing spondylitis or in good health (not recorded which). CDR3s include the opening cysteine and the closing phenylalanine or tryptophan. Fields, in order: V gene, D gene, J gene, clone size, CDR3 length, CDR3 protein, CDR3 DNA. The D gene is left open where the match is weak. Clone size is shown for a subset of rows, as once, few, many or a class of expanded clone.

TRBV7-9,TRBD1,TRBJ1-1,NA,16,CASSRPDRAKETEAFF,TGTGCCAGCAGCCGACCTGACAGGGCCAAAGAAACTGAAGCTTTCTTT
TRBV5-5,TRBD1,TRBJ2-7,many,12,CASSPTDRDPYF,TGTGCCAGCAGCCCGACCGACAGGGATCCGTACTTC
TRBV5-1,NA,TRBJ1-2,many,13,CASSLPGVYGYTF,TGCGCCAGCAGCTTGCCGGGGGTGTATGGCTACACCTTC
TRBV20-1,TRBD2,TRBJ2-1,many,17,CSARDIASGSGLHEQFF,TGCAGTGCTAGAGATATAGCTAGCGGGAGTGGTCTCCATGAGCAGTTCTTC
TRBV10-3,TRBD1,TRBJ1-5,few,13,CAIGNRGGQPQHF,TGTGCCATAGGAAACAGGGGAGGTCAGCCCCAGCATTTT
TRBV27,NA,TRBJ2-7,many,13,CASSSGHLGEQYF,TGTGCCAGCAGTTCGGGACACCTGGGGGAGCAGTACTTC
TRBV7-9,NA,TRBJ2-3,many,16,CASSSPGEEGVDTQYF,TGTGCCAGCAGCTCACCTGGAGAGGAGGGTGTAGATACGCAGTATTTT
TRBV20-1,TRBD1,TRBJ2-7,many,14,CSLGGDRVSSEQYF,TGCAGTTTAGGAGGGGACAGGGTCTCCTCCGAGCAGTACTTC
TRBV12-3/TRBV12-4,NA,TRBJ2-1,many,12,CASSSPGLRTFF,TGTGCCAGCAGTTCCCCGGGACTCCGAACGTTCTTC
TRBV5-1,TRBD1,TRBJ2-3,many,14,CASSPGQRTDTQYF,TGCGCCAGCAGCCCGGGACAGCGCACAGATACGCAGTATTTT
TRBV7-9,NA,TRBJ2-3,NA,15,CASRAGQTSTDTQYF,TGTGCCAGCAGGGCGGGACAGACTAGCACAGATACGCAGTATTTT
TRBV6-2/TRBV6-3,TRBD1,TRBJ2-1,many,13,CASSQTGFPSQFF,TGTGCCAGCAGCCAGACAGGGTTCCCCTCGCAGTTCTTC
TRBV6-5,NA,TRBJ1-1,many,12,CASSLDRRRAFF,TGTGCCAGCAGCCTTGACAGGAGAAGAGCTTTCTTT
TRBV3-1,NA,TRBJ1-1,NA,14,CASSQVWGSTEAFF,TGTGCCAGCAGCCAGGTCTGGGGGAGCACTGAAGCTTTCTTT
TRBV5-1,NA,TRBJ2-7,many,13,CASSFGQFDEQYF,TGCGCCAGCAGCTTTGGACAGTTTGACGAGCAGTACTTC
TRBV19,NA,TRBJ1-1,NA,13,CASNPGPNTEAFF,TGTGCCAGTAACCCAGGCCCGAACACTGAAGCTTTCTTT
TRBV5-1,NA,TRBJ2-5,few,15,CASSIAVGGQETQYF,TGCGCCAGCAGCATAGCGGTGGGGGGCCAAGAGACCCAGTACTTC
TRBV4-3,TRBD2,TRBJ2-1,many,15,CASSLGLAGENEQFF,TGCGCCAGCAGCCTGGGACTAGCGGGAGAGAATGAGCAGTTCTTC
TRBV6-5,NA,TRBJ2-7,NA,16,CASSYMGAASSYEQYF,TGTGCCAGCAGTTACATGGGGGCAGCGTCCTCCTACGAGCAGTACTTC
TRBV7-2,NA,TRBJ2-1,many,15,CASSYKQSSYNEQFF,TGTGCCAGCAGCTATAAACAGAGCTCCTACAATGAGCAGTTCTTC
TRBV5-1,NA,TRBJ2-5,NA,12,CASSYNQETQYF,TGCGCCAGCAGCTACAATCAAGAGACCCAGTACTTC
TRBV5-1,NA,TRBJ2-2,many,14,CASSRDQGTGELFF,TGCGCCAGCAGCCGGGATCAGGGGACCGGGGAGCTGTTTTTT
TRBV7-3,TRBD2,TRBJ2-1,NA,20,CASSRRGTSGGNLSYNEQFF,TGTGCCAGCAGCCGAAGAGGGACTAGCGGGGGCAATTTATCCTACAATGAGCAGTTCTTC
TRBV6-1,NA,TRBJ1-5,NA,16,CASSELGGHGNQPQHF,TGTGCCAGCAGTGAATTGGGCGGGCACGGGAATCAGCCCCAGCATTTT